These 8 T cell receptor beta chains were sequenced from one sample in a study of shared clonotypes between healthy human individuals. Libraries were prepared by immunoSEQ multiplex PCR; TCRdb keeps only in-frame clonotypes and omits some of them. The table lists some 2,100,000 clones, approximately 94% of them singletons, with less than 0.15% in the top ten. Sequencing was done on a sample of naive CD4+ T cells sorted from blood. As for subset: CD45RA+ positively selected. Every receptor here comes from a young man in good health.

The chain carries TRBV6-5 and TRBJ2-3; TRBD1 or TRBD2 may be the D gene (5 bases each). Trimming removed 4 bases at V and 1 base at J, with 12 bases between. Germline CDR1 is MNHEY and CDR2 is SVGAGI. CDR3 length equals 15 residues. The CDR3 coding sequence is TGTGCCAGCAGTTCTAATCGGGACGGCACAGATACGCAGTATTTT. Amino acid sequence: CASSSNRDGTDTQYF.

The chain recombines TRBV6-6 with TRBJ2-7; 7 bases align to TRBD1. The V segment lost 8 bases and the J segment 4 bases; nucleotides outside the gene matches: 14. The V gene's germline CDR1 is MNHNY and CDR2 SVGAGI (reference sequence). The CDR3 loop spans 15 amino acids. For the CDR3, the DNA is TGTGCCAGCGCAGTCGACGGGACAGCTTTTTACGAGCAGTACTTC. Translation: CASAVDGTAFYEQYF.

V and J are TRBV30 and TRBJ1-5, with D possibly being TRBD1 (5 bases). The CDR3 contains 14 residues. Per the germline V gene, CDR1 is GTSNPN and CDR2 is SVGIG (reference sequence). Trimming removed 3 bases from V and 3 bases from J, with 12 bases in between. The DNA of the CDR3 is TGTGCCTGGAGCCAGGGCGGATACAATCAGCCCCAGCATTTT. Translating it yields CAWSQGGYNQPQHF.

The genes are TRBV18 and TRBJ1-3, with D perhaps TRBD1 (5 bases). The CDR3 runs to 13 residues. The germline V and J ends were trimmed by 3 bases and 16 bases, with 19 bases remaining between them. Germline values: CDR1 KGHSH, CDR2 LQKENI. Written as DNA, the CDR3 is TGTGCCAGCTCACCGGGTTCACTACAGCCAGGGTATTTT. It is translated as CASSPGSLQPGYF.

The chain is built from TRBV7-6 and TRBJ2-1; 9 bases fit TRBD2. Germline V lookup: CDR1 SGHVS, CDR2 FNYEAQ. Trimming took 5 bases from V and 10 from J; bases not matched to a gene: 18. This CDR3 region has 17 residues. CDR3 nucleotides: TGTGCCAGCAGCGCAGGAACCGGGACTAGCCTCCGGTCGGAGCAGTTCTTC. It specifies CASSAGTGTSLRSEQFF.

For the CDR3, the DNA is TGCGCCAGCAGCTTGGTCTTCGGGACAGGGGTAGGGGAGCAGTACTTC. Residues: CASSLVFGTGVGEQYF. The rearrangement links TRBV5-1 to TRBJ2-7; 10 positions match TRBD1. This CDR3 is 16 amino acids long. Trimming cost V 0 bases and J 7 bases; bases outside gene matches: 10. Per the germline V gene, CDR1 is SGHRS and CDR2 is YFSETQ.

The chain uses TRBV6-6 and TRBJ2-7, with D unclear. V lost 5 bases to trimming and J lost 6 bases, with 8 bases between them. This CDR3 has 11 amino acids. Per germline, CDR1 MNHNY and CDR2 SVGAGI (reference sequence). The DNA for the CDR3 is TGTGCCAGCAGTCTGACGACCGAGCAGTACTTC. The encoded protein is CASSLTTEQYF.

This clone was recorded once. The V and J genes are TRBV10-1 and TRBJ2-7; possibly TRBD1 for D (5 bases). The V end was cut by 0 bases, the J end by 1 base, with 10 bases between. This CDR3 contains 15 residues. The V gene's germline CDR1 is WNHNN and CDR2 SYGVQD (reference sequence). DNA for the CDR3: TGCGCCAGCAGTGAGTCTGGGGCTCCGTCCTACGAGCAGTACTTC. Its protein is CASSESGAPSYEQYF.